Below are 4 T cell receptor beta chains sequenced from a single sample in a study of radiotherapy plus CTLA-4 blockade in lung cancer (dated 2018 in TCRdb). To prepare the library, the immunoSEQ multiplex PCR assay was applied. TCRdb's version of the immuneACCESS table is confined to in-frame rearrangements and falls short of the full clone set. An unresolved V gene accounts for under half of the shortfall where checked; the remainder is of unknown origin. In this sample the table shows some 60,000 clones, less than 80% of which occur a single time. The biggest ten clones account for 16% of the sample. Sequencing used peripheral blood, obtained from a patient treated with radiotherapy plus ipilimumab. The receptors originated from a human donor with non-small cell lung cancer who had a complete response to radiotherapy plus ipilimumab.

This chain joins TRBV19 and TRBJ2-4, with a weak D call TRBD2 (5 bases). The CDR3 runs to 15 residues. Trimming cost V 5 bases and J 6 bases, with 17 bases left between them. Germline V lookup: CDR1 LNHDA, CDR2 SQIVND (reference sequence). The CDR3 DNA follows: TGTGCCAGTAGTTCACTCAGTGATGCGGGAAACATTCAGTACTTC. Translated: CASSSLSDAGNIQYF.

The chain joins TRBV7-2 to TRBJ1-5, with a weak D call TRBD1 (5 bases). Deletions cut 5 bases from V and 5 bases from J, with 13 bases between. The germline CDR1 and CDR2 sequences are SGHTA and FQGNSA. This CDR3 comprises 14 residues. The CDR3 nucleotides read TGTGCCAGCAGCGCCGGGACTCCCGATCAGCCCCAGCATTTT. Translating it yields CASSAGTPDQPQHF.

This chain joins TRBV5-1 and TRBJ2-2, with 9 positions matching TRBD2. Trimming took 4 bases from V and 6 from J; bases not matched to a gene: 10. The V gene's germline CDR1 is SGHRS and CDR2 YFSETQ. This CDR3 comprises 16 residues. The CDR3 loop is CASSPKASGEAGELFF. The CDR3 coding sequence is TGCGCCAGCAGCCCCAAAGCTAGCGGGGAGGCCGGGGAGCTGTTTTTT.

The chain recombines TRBV2 with TRBJ2-1, with D maybe TRBD1 (6 bases). V gave up 4 bases and J gave up 10 bases, with 14 bases separating them. The CDR3 has 13 residues. From germline, CDR1 is SNHLY and CDR2 FYNNEI. The CDR3 here is CASSGGPQGEQFF. The CDR3 DNA follows: TGTGCCAGCAGTGGGGGCCCACAGGGAGAGCAGTTCTTC.